The 21 T cell receptor beta chains in this list originate from one sample, sequenced in a study of cytomegalovirus exposure and HLA in healthy donors. The study ran its PCR with 60 Vbeta and 13 Jbeta primers. This table comes from immunoSEQ multiplex PCR, and its TCRdb copy is limited to in-frame clones, with some not included. The sample records under 200,000 clones, roughly 75% being singletons. Sequenced material: PBMCs. These receptor sequences come from a woman between 45 and 65 years old in good health and CMV-seropositive.

The chain joins TRBV7-8 to TRBJ2-3, with D uncertain. The CDR3 extends over 12 amino acids. The germline V gene has CDR1 SGHVS and CDR2 FQNEAQ. V lost 4 bases and J 8 bases, leaving 10 bases between the germline ends. The CDR3 DNA sequence: TGTGCCAGCAGCTCCTCAGGATTTACGCAGTATTTT. Amino acids: CASSSSGFTQYF.

V gene TRBV28 combines with J gene TRBJ1-1; D unclear. The CDR3 contains 13 residues. Germline loops: CDR1 MDHEN, CDR2 SYDVKM. V gave up 2 bases and J gave up 5 bases, with 9 bases separating them. The CDR3 DNA reads TGTGCCAGCAGTTTACCCGGACTAACTGAAGCTTTCTTT. Protein product: CASSLPGLTEAFF.

This clone showed up just a few times. The chain has TRBV5-6 and TRBJ2-7, with D tentatively TRBD2 (5 bases). CDR3 length: 12 residues. Trimming cost V 4 bases and J 7 bases, with 12 bases left between them. Germline CDR1 is SGHDT and CDR2 is YYEEEE. CDR3 bases: TGTGCCAGCAGCCTCCGGACGGGGGAGCAGTACTTC. Its protein product is CASSLRTGEQYF.

The V call is TRBV2, the J call TRBJ1-1; 9 bases match TRBD1. The V segment lost 5 bases and the J segment 8 bases; nucleotides outside the gene matches: 3. CDR3 length: 12 amino acids. The germline V gene encodes CDR1 SNHLY and CDR2 FYNNEI. CDR3 DNA: TGTGCCAGCAGTTCCGGACAGGGGGAAGCTTTCTTT. As protein: CASSSGQGEAFF.

The rearrangement joins TRBV28 to TRBJ1-1; 11 nucleotides line up with TRBD1. CDR1 is MDHEN, CDR2 SYDVKM, per germline. The J segment lost 5 bases and the V segment lost 4 bases, leaving 9 bases of the junction unmatched. The CDR3 runs 16 residues. The chain's CDR3 is CASSSFPGQGETEAFF. As DNA, the CDR3 is TGTGCCAGCAGTTCCTTTCCGGGACAGGGGGAAACTGAAGCTTTCTTT.

This clone was counted once. This chain uses TRBV7-8 with TRBJ2-1; TRBD2 might be the D (7 bases). The CDR3 length is 18 residues. V lost 1 base to trimming and J lost 0 bases, with 16 bases between them. Germline V gene data show CDR1 as SGHVS and CDR2 as FQNEAQ. This CDR3 is CASSLVLRGLPSYNEQFF. For the CDR3, the DNA is TGTGCCAGCAGCTTAGTGTTGCGGGGGCTTCCCTCCTACAATGAGCAGTTCTTC. The complete variable domain, with remaining parts taken from reference TRBV7-8 and TRBJ2-1, reads GAGVSQSPRYKVAKRGQDVALRCDPISGHVSLFWYQQALGQGPEFLTYFQNEAQLDKSGLPSDRFFAERPEGSVSTLKIQRTQQEDSAVYLCASSLVLRGLPSYNEQFFGPGTRLTVL.

The chain is built from TRBV5-1 and TRBJ2-4; 10 bases match TRBD1. This CDR3 spans 18 amino acids. V was clipped by 5 bases and J by 0 bases; unmatched bases: 11. The germline CDR1 and CDR2 sequences are SGHRS and YFSETQ. The CDR3 bases are TGCGCCAGCAGTCCCGGGACAGGGGCTTTCTTAGCCAAAAACATTCAGTACTTC. This translates into CASSPGTGAFLAKNIQYF. Variable domain in full (rest from reference TRBV5-1 and TRBJ2-4): KAGVTQTPRYLIKTRGQQVTLSCSPISGHRSVSWYQQTPGQGLQFLFEYFSETQRNKGNFPGRFSGRQFSNSRSEMNVSTLELGDSALYLCASSPGTGAFLAKNIQYFGAGTRLSVL.

The rearrangement joins TRBV7-3 to TRBJ2-1; D may be TRBD1 (5 bases). Trimming removed 5 bases from V and 4 bases from J, with 12 bases in between. The CDR3 has 14 amino acids. CDR1 and CDR2 (germline): SGHTA, FQGTGA. The CDR3 coding sequence is TGTGCCAGCAGCATTGAGGCAGGGTACAATGAGCAGTTCTTC. It encodes CASSIEAGYNEQFF.

V and J are TRBV28 and TRBJ2-7; 7 nucleotides agree with TRBD1. Germline V gives CDR1 MDHEN, CDR2 SYDVKM. There are 16 residues in the CDR3. The ends lost 6 bases at V and 0 bases at J; junction bases unmatched: 11. In nucleotides, the CDR3 is TGTGCCAGCAGCAATTTCCCGGGACAGAGCTCCTACGAGCAGTACTTC. Protein sequence: CASSNFPGQSSYEQYF.

V and J are TRBV11-3 and TRBJ2-3; TRBD2 matches 11 bases. V lost 5 bases, J lost 8 bases, and 15 bases stayed unmatched. This CDR3 contains 17 residues. Germline V gene sequence: CDR1 SGHNT, CDR2 YENEEA. The CDR3 spells CASSPKPSGRRRGTQYF. In DNA form, the CDR3 reads TGTGCCAGCAGCCCAAAACCTAGCGGGAGGCGTCGGGGTACGCAGTATTTT. Looking up the rest from reference TRBV11-3 and TRBJ2-3 gives the full variable domain: EAGVVQSPRYKIIEKKQPVAFWCNPISGHNTLYWYLQNLGQGPELLIRYENEEAVDDSQLPKDRFSAERLKGVDSTLKIQPAELGDSAVYLCASSPKPSGRRRGTQYFGPGTRLTVL.

The chain combines TRBV28 with TRBJ1-1; 8 nucleotides align to TRBD1. Unmatched junction bases numbered 15, after V lost 6 bases and J lost 3 bases. Germline CDR1 MDHEN, CDR2 SYDVKM. CDR3 length equals 17 residues. The CDR3 spells CASRLRDRPRRDTEAFF. The CDR3 bases are TGTGCCAGCAGACTCCGGGACAGGCCACGTCGGGACACTGAAGCTTTCTTT.

This clone came up once. The chain uses TRBV9 and TRBJ1-2; the D is unclear. Germline V gene lookup returns CDR1 SGDLS and CDR2 YYNGEE. This CDR3 is 14 amino acids long. V gave up 0 bases and J gave up 8 bases, with 14 bases separating them. For the CDR3, the DNA is TGTGCCAGCAGCGTAGGTCGGGGATCAGGAGGCTACACCTTC. Protein sequence: CASSVGRGSGGYTF.

This clone was counted once. The CDR3 here is CASRPGQLYNEQFF. CDR3 sequence (DNA): TGTGCCAGCAGACCGGGACAGCTTTACAATGAGCAGTTCTTC. This chain joins TRBV28 and TRBJ2-1, with 7 bases matching TRBD1. The germline V gene has CDR1 MDHEN and CDR2 SYDVKM. The J segment lost 4 bases and the V segment lost 6 bases, leaving 6 bases of the junction unmatched. This CDR3 contains 14 residues.

The chain carries TRBV7-2 and TRBJ2-2, with 14 bases identical to TRBD2. The CDR3 extends over 18 amino acids. Trimming at V came to 4 bases and at J to 4 bases, leaving 8 bases not matched to a gene. Per the germline V gene, CDR1 is SGHTA and CDR2 is FQGNSA. CDR3 in DNA: TGTGCCAGCAGCTCCCCGGGACTAGCGGGAGTCATCACCGGGGAGCTGTTTTTT. Its protein is CASSSPGLAGVITGELFF.

The V and J genes are TRBV28 and TRBJ1-5, with 8 nucleotides matching TRBD1. CDR1 MDHEN and CDR2 SYDVKM come from the germline V gene. This CDR3 spans 14 amino acids. V lost 2 bases, J lost 9 bases, and 6 bases stayed unmatched. The CDR3: CASSLGQGRGPQHF. The CDR3 DNA reads as TGTGCCAGCAGTTTAGGACAGGGTCGGGGGCCCCAGCATTTT. The full variable domain, in which reference TRBV28 and TRBJ1-5 provide the parts outside the CDR3, is DVKVTQSSRYLVKRTGEKVFLECVQDMDHENMFWYRQDPGLGLRLIYFSYDVKMKEKGDIPEGYSVSREKKERFSLILESASTNQTSMYLCASSLGQGRGPQHFGDGTRLSIL.

The chain joins TRBV4-3 to TRBJ1-1, with unresolved D. Deletions cut 1 base from V and 3 bases from J, with 9 bases between. The CDR3 length is 14 residues. Germline V CDR1 and CDR2: LGHNA, YSLEER. Here the CDR3 DNA reads TGCGCCAGCAGCCAAGCGTCGAGTGACACTGAAGCTTTCTTT. It specifies CASSQASSDTEAFF.

The chain couples TRBV2 to TRBJ2-1; unclear D gene. CDR3 size: 11 residues. Per the germline V gene, CDR1 is SNHLY and CDR2 is FYNNEI. V dropped 4 bases and J dropped 10 bases, with 8 bases sitting between them. The DNA for the CDR3 is TGTGCCAGCAGTGGTTACATGGAGCAGTTCTTC. It encodes CASSGYMEQFF. The complete variable domain, with remaining parts taken from reference TRBV2 and TRBJ2-1, reads EPEVTQTPSHQVTQMGQEVILRCVPISNHLYFYWYRQILGQKVEFLVSFYNNEISEKSEIFDDQFSVERPDGSNFTLKIRSTKLEDSAMYFCASSGYMEQFFGPGTRLTVL.

The sample holds one count of this clone. The chain joins TRBV2 to TRBJ1-6, with D possibly being TRBD1 (5 bases). Trimming pared 6 bases from V and 10 bases from J, leaving 13 bases between. The CDR3 runs to 13 residues. Per the germline V gene, CDR1 is SNHLY and CDR2 is FYNNEI. CDR3 protein: CASRGQGGSPLHF. The DNA for the CDR3 is TGTGCCAGCAGGGGGCAGGGAGGATCACCCCTCCACTTT.

The chain recombines TRBV14 with TRBJ1-1; no clear D gene. V was shortened by 4 bases and J by 4 bases, with 10 bases between the two germline ends. Per germline, CDR1 SGHDN and CDR2 FVKESK. The CDR3 covers 13 residues. CDR3 residues: CASSRSRGTEAFF. DNA for the CDR3: TGTGCCAGCAGCCGTAGTCGGGGCACTGAAGCTTTCTTT.

The rearrangement joins TRBV2 to TRBJ2-5; a possible D gene is TRBD2 (5 bases). The CDR3 sequence is 14 residues long. V was shortened by 5 bases and J by 2 bases, with 12 bases between the two germline ends. CDR1 is SNHLY, CDR2 FYNNEI, per germline. The CDR3 region is CASSPWTGQETQYF. CDR3 DNA sequence: TGTGCCAGCAGTCCTTGGACGGGGCAAGAGACCCAGTACTTC.

This clone was detected only a few times. This chain joins TRBV7-8 and TRBJ1-5, with 8 nucleotides matching TRBD1. The V gene's germline CDR1 is SGHVS and CDR2 FQNEAQ. The CDR3 is made up of 19 amino acids. V dropped 5 bases and J dropped 0; count of bases not matched to a gene: 15. CDR3 sequence: CASSPRRSRGPGSNQPQHF. DNA for the CDR3: TGTGCCAGCAGCCCTCGGAGAAGCAGGGGGCCGGGTAGCAATCAGCCCCAGCATTTT.